This T cell receptor beta chain was identified during a study of blood T cell repertoires in COVID-19. Authors' methods: How many nucleated cells were present was estimated from reference gene primer amplification. Sequenced by immunoSEQ multiplex PCR; TCRdb stores in-frame clones only, minus some. Clonal size and the V and J genes are those of that table, whereas D and trimming came from the DNA. The sample has under 55,000 clones, around 80% seen once. Germline CDR1 and CDR2: SGHTA and FQGTGA. Trimming cost V 6 bases and J 0 bases, with 12 bases left between them. The CDR3 contains 15 residues. The TCR was taken from a woman in her forties or fifties with acute COVID-19. V gene TRBV7-3 combines with J gene TRBJ2-1; tentative D call: TRBD2 (6 bases). Sample: PBMCs or T cells enriched from blood (not recorded which). CDR3 in amino acids: CASSSLGGSYNEQFF. CDR3 DNA sequence: TGTGCCAGCAGTAGCTTGGGGGGCTCCTACAATGAGCAGTTCTTC.